This passage covers 21 T cell receptor beta chains from one sample sequenced in a study of blood T cell repertoires in COVID-19 (dated by TCRdb to the early 2020s). The receptor library was made with the immunoSEQ multiplex PCR assay. In its TCRdb copy, this immuneACCESS table keeps in-frame sequences only and misses some clones. Where compared with another copy, unresolved V genes explain less than half of these, and the others have no known cause. The sample table shows 350,000 to 450,000 clones, and approximately 86% are seen once. The ten largest clonotypes hold about 7.1% of the sample. Sequencing was performed on peripheral blood. The receptor source for this set is a woman aged 55-75 years with COVID-19, enrolled during active disease.

The V and J genes are TRBV30 and TRBJ2-7; D may be TRBD1 (6 bases). The CDR3 runs 10 residues. Germline assignment: CDR1 GTSNPN and CDR2 SVGIG (reference sequence). Trimming took off 6 bases at V and 11 bases at J, with 14 bases between the two ends. CDR3 in DNA: TGTGCCTGCCAAGACAGGTTCAAGTACTTC. Translation gives CACQDRFKYF.

This clone was recorded a few times. The chain links TRBV4-3 to TRBJ1-2; D may be TRBD1 (6 bases). The CDR3 is 15 amino acids. CDR1 is LGHNA, CDR2 YSLEER, per germline. V gave up 1 base and J gave up 4 bases, with 13 bases separating them. The CDR3 here is CASSQGSGRGYGYTF. CDR3 nucleotide sequence: TGCGCCAGCAGCCAAGGAAGCGGCAGGGGCTATGGCTACACCTTC.

The rearrangement links TRBV3-1 (or the pseudogene TRBV3-2) to TRBJ2-7; the match to TRBD2 covers 13 bases. This CDR3 region has 18 residues. Germline loops: CDR1 LGHDT, CDR2 YNNKEL (reference sequence). The V segment lost 4 bases and the J segment 7 bases; nucleotides outside the gene matches: 16. CDR3: CASSPRTSGGPTQWEQYF. The DNA of the CDR3 is TGTGCCAGCAGCCCTCGGACTAGCGGGGGCCCGACCCAATGGGAGCAGTACTTC.

As DNA, the CDR3 is TGTGCCAGCAGCTTGGGACAGGGTGAACCCCAGCATTTT. Translating it yields CASSLGQGEPQHF. This chain connects TRBV5-6 to TRBJ1-5; 7 bases line up with TRBD1. Per the germline V gene, CDR1 is SGHDT and CDR2 is YYEEEE. The CDR3 covers 13 residues. J gave up 10 bases and V 0 bases, and 4 bases lay outside the gene matches.

This clone is a singleton in its sample. The chain couples TRBV4-2 to TRBJ1-6; D not certain. V gave up 6 bases and J gave up 11 bases, with 14 bases separating them. The CDR3 is 13 amino acids. The germline CDR1 and CDR2 sequences are LGHNA and YNFKEQ. CDR3 DNA sequence: TGTGCCAGCAGTCTCGAGGGTCCGACACCCCTCCACTTT. Translation: CASSLEGPTPLHF.

The chain is built from TRBV14 and TRBJ2-7, with 11 bases aligning to TRBD1. The CDR3 is made up of 15 amino acids. From germline, CDR1 is SGHDN and CDR2 FVKESK. The V gene end was trimmed by 4 bases and the J gene end by 3 bases; junction bases not matched to a gene: 5. CDR3 nucleotides: TGTGCCAGCAGCCTTAGAGGGACAGGGGGCTACGAGCAGTACTTC. It encodes CASSLRGTGGYEQYF.

This clone is a singleton in its sample. The chain joins TRBV4-1 to TRBJ2-5; weak D call: TRBD2 (5 bases). The V gene lost 4 bases and the J gene lost 2 bases, with 20 bases spanning the gap. The CDR3 totals 17 residues. The germline gives CDR1 MGHRA, CDR2 YSYEKL. The chain's CDR3 is CASSLFSPGVGQETQYF. The CDR3 region has the DNA TGCGCCAGCAGCCTCTTTTCCCCCGGGGTGGGGCAAGAGACCCAGTACTTC.

This clone was observed a single time. The chain couples TRBV19 to TRBJ1-1; 8 positions agree with TRBD1. The CDR3 covers 13 residues. The junction had 3 bases not matched to a gene; V was cut back by 3 bases and J by 6 bases. Germline CDR1 reads LNHDA; CDR2 reads SQIVND (reference sequence). DNA for the CDR3: TGTGCCAGTAGTATGACGACAGGGGCTGAAGCTTTCTTT. This codes for CASSMTTGAEAFF.

This chain joins TRBV19 and TRBJ1-6, with 9 bases identical to TRBD1. The V and J ends lost 5 bases and 7 bases, in that order; junction bases with no gene match: 6. The CDR3 covers 15 residues. Germline CDR1 and CDR2: LNHDA and SQIVND (reference sequence). CDR3 protein: CASSPRQGENSPLHF. CDR3 coding DNA: TGTGCCAGTAGTCCTAGACAGGGGGAAAATTCACCCCTCCACTTT.

The chain recombines TRBV6-1 with TRBJ1-1; 7 nucleotides match TRBD1. This CDR3 is built from 14 residues. The J segment lost 7 bases and the V segment lost 2 bases, leaving 7 bases of the junction unmatched. Germline V gene sequence: CDR1 MNHNS, CDR2 SASEGT. The CDR3 loop is CASSELGQEGEAFF. The CDR3 nucleotides are TGTGCCAGCAGTGAACTAGGACAGGAGGGTGAAGCTTTCTTT.

The chain has TRBV7-9 and TRBJ1-2; 7 nucleotides line up with TRBD1. The ends lost 4 bases at V and 3 bases at J; junction bases unmatched: 8. The V gene's germline CDR1 is SEHNR and CDR2 FQNEAQ (reference sequence). This CDR3 has 15 amino acids. The CDR3, as DNA: TGTGCCAGCAGCTCATTTCAGGGGGGTGACTATGGCTACACCTTC. This gives the protein CASSSFQGGDYGYTF.

The genes are TRBV5-1 and TRBJ2-3, with D possibly being TRBD2 (6 bases). Trimming removed 5 bases from V and 5 bases from J, with 24 bases in between. Germline assignment: CDR1 SGHRS and CDR2 YFSETQ. The CDR3 contains 17 residues. The CDR3: CASSHDRGNGGKDTQYF. In DNA form, the CDR3 reads TGCGCCAGCAGTCATGACCGGGGGAACGGGGGAAAAGATACGCAGTATTTT. Complete variable domain (other parts from reference TRBV5-1 and TRBJ2-3): KAGVTQTPRYLIKTRGQQVTLSCSPISGHRSVSWYQQTPGQGLQFLFEYFSETQRNKGNFPGRFSGRQFSNSRSEMNVSTLELGDSALYLCASSHDRGNGGKDTQYFGPGTRLTVL.

The chain combines TRBV24-1 with TRBJ2-2; 7 bases align to TRBD2. V shed 9 bases, J shed 7 bases, and the junction held 13 bases outside the gene matches. This CDR3 contains 15 residues. CDR1 and CDR2 (germline): KGHDR, SFDVKD. The CDR3 loop is CATARRGSSDGELFF. The CDR3 region has the DNA TGTGCCACCGCCCGGCGGGGGTCGTCCGACGGGGAGCTGTTTTTT.

The table lists this clone with a count of one. The chain couples TRBV12-3 or TRBV12-4 to TRBJ1-1; D unresolved. The CDR3 extends over 12 amino acids. The V gene lost 5 bases and the J gene lost 5 bases, with 9 bases spanning the gap. CDR3: CASSPSGTEAFF. The CDR3 nucleotides are TGTGCCAGCAGTCCCTCGGGAACTGAAGCTTTCTTT.

The V call is TRBV3-1 (or the pseudogene TRBV3-2), the J call TRBJ1-5; 8 bases agree with TRBD1. The J segment lost 5 bases and the V segment lost 8 bases, leaving 2 bases of the junction unmatched. There are 12 residues in the CDR3. Germline V lookup: CDR1 LGHDT, CDR2 YNNKEL (reference sequence). The DNA for the CDR3 is TGTGCCAGCGGACAGGGTGATCAGCCCCAGCATTTT. The encoded protein is CASGQGDQPQHF.

Comments on this clone: The sample contains more than one DNA sequence encoding this CDR3. This chain links TRBV4-1 with TRBJ1-5; 8 bases are shared with TRBD1. The CDR3 runs 14 residues. With V trimmed by 1 base and J by 5 bases, 1 base remained unmatched. The germline CDR1 and CDR2 sequences are MGHRA and YSYEKL. CDR3 residues: CASSQGQGHQPQHF. CDR3 DNA sequence: TGCGCCAGCAGCCAAGGACAGGGGCATCAGCCCCAGCATTTT.

In regard to this clone: A much larger clonotype is one base distant, so this may be a read error. This chain connects TRBV3-1 (or the pseudogene TRBV3-2) to TRBJ2-1; 10 bases map to TRBD2. CDR1 is LGHDT and CDR2 is YNNKEL in the germline V gene (reference sequence). The CDR3 covers 15 residues. The CDR3 region has the DNA TGTGCCCGCAGCGGGGGGGGGACTTCCTACAATGAGCAGTTCTTC. Residues: CARSGGGTSYNEQFF.

This chain links TRBV5-1 with TRBJ2-7, with 12 nucleotides matching TRBD1. The CDR3 totals 15 residues. Trimming removed 4 bases from V and 2 bases from J; junction bases left unmatched: 4. Germline V lookup: CDR1 SGHRS, CDR2 YFSETQ. CDR3 sequence (DNA): TGCGCCAGCAGCCCCGGGACAGGGGGCGCCTACGAGCAGTACTTC. It codes for CASSPGTGGAYEQYF.

The CDR3 nucleotides read TGTGCCAGTAGGTTAGACTCCTATAATTCACCCCTCCACTTT. Protein: CASRLDSYNSPLHF. The chain is built from TRBV19 and TRBJ1-6; D is uncertain. Germline values: CDR1 LNHDA, CDR2 SQIVND (reference sequence). CDR3 size: 14 residues. V lost 6 bases to trimming and J lost 0 bases, with 6 bases between them.

The V gene is TRBV11-3, the J gene TRBJ2-1; 7 nucleotides agree with TRBD2. Losses at the gene ends were 5 bases for V and 3 bases for J; bases not matched to a gene: 4. Germline values: CDR1 SGHNT, CDR2 YENEEA. This CDR3 has 14 residues. The CDR3 bases are TGTGCCAGCAGCGCTAGCGGAAACTACAATGAGCAGTTCTTC. Translating it yields CASSASGNYNEQFF.

The rearrangement uses TRBV27 and TRBJ2-7; 11 bases line up with TRBD1. V lost 8 bases to trimming and J lost 6 bases; unmatched junction nucleotides: 6. Germline V gene data show CDR1 as MNHEY and CDR2 as SMNVEV (reference sequence). The CDR3 is 13 residues long. CDR3: CASWTGGLGEQYF. In nucleotides, the CDR3 is TGTGCCAGCTGGACAGGGGGCTTAGGCGAGCAGTACTTC.